This TCR beta chain came from a study of blood T cells in healthy people across ages (dated by TCRdb to about 2015). About the investigation overall: Template switching captured roughly one uniquely barcoded TCR beta cDNA molecule per two T cells in model experiments. To avoid experimental bias, donors of different ages were randomly spread across the sequencing lanes. Age-related changes in TCR beta repertoire diversity were measured in the study by deep sequencing normalized with unique cDNA molecular identifiers. The study analyzed two additional independent replicas of 1 million unique cDNA reads from the same blood draw for two donors, one aged 18 to 29 and one aged 80 or older. Donors were grouped into four age groups: young (average approximately 15 years), middle-aged (under 40), aged (about 59) and long-lived (over 80). Study-wide findings and limitations: Bulk unsorted PBMC profiling prevented conclusive comparison of naive and antigen-experienced compartments. Compared with the aged group, the long-lived group had more naive CD4+ T cells, fewer expanded clones and increased TCR diversity, a pattern suggesting age selection. Donor CMV infection status was unknown, potentially confounding age-related changes in expanded clonotypes. A strong correlation was found between observed TCR beta diversity and the percentage of naive T cells measured by flow cytometry. Observed TCR beta diversity per million T cells fell roughly linearly with age, and a significant reduction was already apparent by age roughly 40. Estimates of total diversity based on one million sequenced T cells were regarded as lower bounds and as underestimates.

Library preparation was by 5' RACE. TCRdb shows the sequencer as Illumina HiSeq 2500. A second PCR of about 7 to 12 cycles was performed with a sample-barcoded 5' primer and a J-beta primer mix. A template-switch 5' adaptor carrying 12 random nucleotides introduced a unique molecular identifier onto each TCR beta cDNA molecule. At least 2.5 million CDR3-containing paired-end reads were obtained from each sample. First-strand cDNA synthesis was performed from all RNA using the Mint cDNA synthesis kit, with priming by a TRBC-specific oligonucleotide. All cDNA was treated with uracil-DNA glycosylase and then went through a first 18-cycle PCR with the universal primers M1SS and BC2_uni_R. On the study's bioinformatics: Normalization of each sample was performed by random selection of 1 million high-quality reads, each carrying a distinct molecular identifier. Instead of being binned into consensus sequences, reads with shared molecular identifiers were discarded. MiTCR, run with a Q25 quality threshold and the strictest error-elimination algorithm, handled CDR3 identification, clonotype clustering and error correction. A nonparametric unseen species model with Euler transformation was used to estimate lower-bound total TCR beta diversity. TCRdb itself trimmed the public reads at Q25 with fastp, ran MiXCR and retained productive beta chains. Records with the same CDR3 protein are collapsed into one entry carrying the most frequent genes and DNA. The V and J calls were not made by the authors but by TCRdb's processing. The sample contains roughly 1,700,000 distinct CDR3 sequences, over 25% of them found a single time. Together, the top ten hold 7.7% of the sample.

There are many counts of this clonotype. Its antigen specificity is not known. Base qualities are not at hand, and no much larger clone is one base apart. The CDR3 numbers 16 residues from cysteine through phenylalanine. Solely the CDR3 DNA is kept, with 48 bases framed from the first base. Trimmed from V: 6 bases; trimmed from J: 5 bases; junction bases lacking a gene match: 7. The germline V gene encodes CDR1 SEHNR and CDR2 FQNEAQ (reference sequence). The roughly 39 donors, aged about 6 to 100 years, were systemically healthy Caucasian individuals from Russia. Around 9.8 milliliters of peripheral blood were collected from each donor into EDTA-treated Vacutainer tubes. PBMCs were isolated by Ficoll-Paque density-gradient centrifugation, with at least 7 million obtained per sample. Total RNA was extracted from PBMCs with Trizol reagent, with at least 5 micrograms obtained per sample. For every donor, an aliquot of PBMCs went through flow cytometry to measure the percentages of naive CD45RAhigh/CD27high T cells.

This sequence uses TRBV7-9 and TRBJ2-5, with 15 bases in between that match TRBD2. The source material was blood. This sequence was found in a woman under 40 in good health. The CDR3 region: CASSSGLAGGPETQYF. The DNA sequence follows: TGTGCCAGCAGTTCCGGACTAGCGGGAGGGCCTGAGACCCAGTACTTC.